The 4 T cell receptor beta chains reported below all come from one sample, sequenced in a study of shared clonotypes between healthy human individuals. Only in-frame clones appear in the TCRdb table, and some are missing; sequencing was by immunoSEQ multiplex PCR. The top ten hold about 1.6% of the sample, which has about 1.9 million clones, just over 90% seen once. CD45RO-negative, CCR7-positively selected cells formed the naive CD8 fraction, excluding terminally differentiated effector memory CD45RA+ cells. Sequencing was carried out using naive CD8+ T cells from PBMCs. These TCRs come from a man between 18 and 35 years old in good health. Some clones in this sample may be carry-over from other donors' samples.

The chain carries TRBV10-1 and TRBJ1-3; D is unresolved. Germline CDR1 is WNHNN and CDR2 is SYGVQD (reference sequence). The CDR3 is made up of 13 amino acids. V was cut by 3 bases and J by 2 bases, with 5 bases left in between. The CDR3 coding sequence is TGCGCCAGCAGTGACCCACCTGGAAACACCATATATTTT. Encoded protein: CASSDPPGNTIYF.

The table lists this clone with a count of one. The V call is TRBV6-6, the J call TRBJ2-5; 9 nucleotides align to TRBD1. This CDR3 contains 16 residues. Germline V gives CDR1 MNHNY, CDR2 SVGAGI (reference sequence). V lost 7 bases to trimming and J lost 4 bases; unmatched junction nucleotides: 13. CDR3 nucleotides: TGTGCCAGCAAGGACAGGGGTCACGAATTAACAGAGACCCAGTACTTC. It is translated as CASKDRGHELTETQYF.

This clone was counted once. The chain employs TRBV6-5 and TRBJ2-2; 12 bases line up with TRBD2. The CDR3 covers 14 residues. The ends lost 5 bases at V and 7 bases at J; junction bases unmatched: 2. Germline V gene lookup returns CDR1 MNHEY and CDR2 SVGAGI. The CDR3 nucleotides are TGTGCCAGCAGTCCACTAGCGGGAGGCGGGGAGCTGTTTTTT. It encodes CASSPLAGGGELFF.

The V call is TRBV9, the J call TRBJ1-4; D is perhaps TRBD1 (5 bases). Germline-derived CDR1 and CDR2 are SGDLS and YYNGEE. V was clipped by 0 bases and J by 10 bases, with 10 bases between them. CDR3 length: 13 residues. CDR3 bases: TGTGCCAGCAGCGTAGGGGGAAGGGGAAAACTGTTTTTT. This encodes CASSVGGRGKLFF. Together with reference TRBV9 and TRBJ1-4, the CDR3 gives the full variable domain: DSGVTQTPKHLITATGQRVTLRCSPRSGDLSVYWYQQSLDQGLQFLIQYYNGEERAKGNILERFSAQQFPDLHSELNLSSLELGDSALYFCASSVGGRGKLFFGSGTQLSVL.